The 5 T cell receptor beta chains reported below all come from one sample, sequenced in a study of blood T cell repertoires in COVID-19. Clones were read by immunoSEQ multiplex PCR, and TCRdb kept only the in-frame ones, dropping some. This table has roughly 500,000 clones, roughly 90% appearing once. Sequencing was carried out using PBMCs or T cells enriched from blood (not recorded which). All receptors derive from a woman between 40 and 55 years old who had recovered from COVID-19.

The gene calls are TRBV5-1 and TRBJ1-3; possibly TRBD1 for D (6 bases). Trimming removed 4 bases from V and 2 bases from J, with 19 bases in between. CDR1 is SGHRS, CDR2 YFSETQ, per germline. CDR3 size: 17 residues. In DNA, the CDR3 is TGCGCCAGCAGCCCAACGACAGGCGCCAAAACTGGAAACACCATATATTTT. Its protein product is CASSPTTGAKTGNTIYF.

Only one count was recorded for this clone. The V call is TRBV5-1, the J call TRBJ2-5, with D maybe TRBD1 (5 bases). V lost 5 bases, J lost 4 bases, and 12 bases lay in between. The germline V gene encodes CDR1 SGHRS and CDR2 YFSETQ. The CDR3 covers 13 residues. The CDR3 DNA reads as TGCGCCAGCAGTCCTCAGGGCTCAGAGACCCAGTACTTC. This encodes CASSPQGSETQYF.

This clone has a single count. This chain connects TRBV19 to TRBJ1-4, with no clear D. The CDR3 covers 14 residues. The V end lost 5 bases, the J end lost 8 bases, and 15 bases lay between the germline ends. Germline assignment: CDR1 LNHDA and CDR2 SQIVND (reference sequence). In DNA, the CDR3 is TGTGCCAGTAGTTTTACTGTTCCGAAGGAAAAACTGTTTTTT. Protein product: CASSFTVPKEKLFF.

This chain links TRBV4-3 with TRBJ1-2; D is unresolved. Germline V gene data show CDR1 as LGHNA and CDR2 as YSLEER. The CDR3 is 14 amino acids. Trimming removed 0 bases at V and 4 bases at J, with 9 bases between. The CDR3 bases are TGCGCCAGCAGCCAAGAGCAGCGGAGCTATGGCTACACCTTC. It codes for CASSQEQRSYGYTF.

This chain links TRBV19 with TRBJ2-7; possibly TRBD1 for D (5 bases). CDR3 length: 14 residues. The V and J ends lost 2 bases and 6 bases respectively, with 14 bases between them. CDR1 and CDR2 from the germline V gene are LNHDA and SQIVND (reference sequence). CDR3 region: CASSISGSPVEQYF. CDR3 nucleotide sequence: TGTGCCAGTAGTATATCAGGGTCCCCTGTCGAGCAGTACTTC.